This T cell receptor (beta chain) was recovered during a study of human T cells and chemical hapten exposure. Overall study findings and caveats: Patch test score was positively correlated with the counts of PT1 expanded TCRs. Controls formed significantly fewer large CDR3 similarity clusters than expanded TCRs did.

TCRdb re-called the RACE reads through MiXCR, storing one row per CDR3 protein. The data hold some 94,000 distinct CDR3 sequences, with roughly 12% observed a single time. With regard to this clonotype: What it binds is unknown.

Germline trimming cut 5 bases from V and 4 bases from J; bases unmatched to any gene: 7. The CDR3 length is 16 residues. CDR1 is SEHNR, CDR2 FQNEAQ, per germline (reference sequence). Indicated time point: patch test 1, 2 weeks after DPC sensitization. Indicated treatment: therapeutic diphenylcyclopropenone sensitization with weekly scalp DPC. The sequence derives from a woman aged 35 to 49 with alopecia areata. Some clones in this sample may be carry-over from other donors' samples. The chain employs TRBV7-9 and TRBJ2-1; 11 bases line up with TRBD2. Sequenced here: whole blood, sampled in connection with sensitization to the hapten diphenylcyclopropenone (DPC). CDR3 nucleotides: TGTGCCAGCAGCGTGCTGGGACTAGCGGAGTACAATGAGCAGTTCTTC. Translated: CASSVLGLAEYNEQFF.